This TCR beta chain was captured by sequencing in a study of cytomegalovirus exposure and HLA in healthy donors. On the study more broadly: A prior study identified 110 million or so unique TCR beta sequences from roughly 180 million T cells. Broader study findings: Under in vitro conditions, three CMV-associated chains were confirmed as specific for CMV antigens. Later analysis showed TCR association rates varying by HLA locus, highest for DRB1 and lowest for HLA-C.

Comments on this clone: Its antigen is not known.

Germline V gene data show CDR1 as SGHRS and CDR2 as YFSETQ. The V and J ends lost 2 bases and 4 bases, in that order; junction bases with no gene match: 3. The CDR3 has 14 amino acids. In the PCR, 60 Vbeta and 13 Jbeta primers were used. Repertoires were generated with immunoSEQ multiplex PCR, while TCRdb's copy carries only in-frame clones and drops some. Among about 140,000 clones listed, about 80% were seen once. The receptor's source is a man aged 30-40 years in good health and CMV-seropositive. The specimen was PBMCs. This chain links TRBV5-1 with TRBJ1-1; 9 nucleotides line up with TRBD1. This chain's CDR3 is CASSFGTGFTEAFF. As DNA, the CDR3 is TGCGCCAGCAGCTTCGGGACAGGGTTCACTGAAGCTTTCTTT. The whole variable domain, filled in from reference TRBV5-1 and TRBJ1-1, reads KAGVTQTPRYLIKTRGQQVTLSCSPISGHRSVSWYQQTPGQGLQFLFEYFSETQRNKGNFPGRFSGRQFSNSRSEMNVSTLELGDSALYLCASSFGTGFTEAFFGQGTRLTVV.